The rows below give T cell receptor beta chains drawn from one sample of a study of patients and donors after allogeneic stem cell transplantation. One entry per CDR3 protein, called by TCRdb with MiXCR from the RT-PCR reads. The sample holds some 200,000 distinct CDR3 sequences; approximately 41% are singletons and the top ten take approximately 30%. Material for sequencing was blood, either unsorted or a sorted T cell fraction (not recorded which). The source of these receptors is a human donor who was either an allogeneic HSCT recipient or a stem cell or donor lymphocyte infusion donor (not recorded which). It is not recorded whose cells these are; they may come from a transplant donor. Each CDR3 is given with its conserved first and last residue. D genes are given only for firm matches. Expanded clones get a size class; other rows say once, few or many, or leave the size out.

v_gene: TRBV5-1
abundance: NA
d_gene: NA
j_gene: TRBJ2-2
CDR3aa: CASSSLGLNTGELFF
CDR3nt: TGCGCCAGCAGCTCGTTGGGGCTGAACACCGGGGAGCTGTTTTTT

v_gene: TRBV7-2
abundance: few
d_gene: NA
j_gene: TRBJ2-3
CDR3aa: CASSLMGDTQYF
CDR3nt: TGTGCCAGCAGCTTAATGGGAGATACGCAGTATTTT

v_gene: TRBV9
abundance: NA
d_gene: NA
j_gene: TRBJ1-1
CDR3aa: CASSPGTLAIVNTEAFF
CDR3nt: TGTGCCAGCAGCCCGGGGACCCTAGCGATCGTGAACACTGAAGCTTTCTTT

v_gene: TRBV20-1
abundance: NA
d_gene: NA
j_gene: TRBJ2-2
CDR3aa: CSAKRPGKDRTGELFF
CDR3nt: TGCAGTGCTAAACGCCCTGGGAAGGACCGCACCGGGGAGCTGTTTTTT

v_gene: TRBV28
abundance: NA
d_gene: NA
j_gene: TRBJ1-1
CDR3aa: CASSSDTEAFF
CDR3nt: TGTGCCAGCAGTTCGGACACTGAAGCTTTCTTT

v_gene: TRBV19
abundance: NA
d_gene: TRBD1
j_gene: TRBJ1-1
CDR3aa: CASRTDRGWTEAFF
CDR3nt: TGTGCCAGTAGAACCGACAGGGGGTGGACTGAAGCTTTCTTT

v_gene: TRBV11-2
abundance: NA
d_gene: TRBD1
j_gene: TRBJ1-4
CDR3aa: CASSAGQGEREKLFF
CDR3nt: TGTGCCAGCAGCGCCGGACAGGGTGAGAGGGAAAAACTGTTTTTT

v_gene: TRBV29-1
abundance: NA
d_gene: TRBD1
j_gene: TRBJ2-1
CDR3aa: CSVYGTGISYNEQFF
CDR3nt: TGCAGCGTCTACGGGACAGGGATCTCCTACAATGAGCAGTTCTTC

v_gene: TRBV4-3
abundance: NA
d_gene: NA
j_gene: TRBJ2-6
CDR3aa: CASSQLSPSVEVAGANVLTF
CDR3nt: TGCGCCAGCAGCCAACTCTCGCCTAGTGTTGAGGTGGCTGGGGCCAACGTCCTGACTTTC

v_gene: TRBV4-3
abundance: NA
d_gene: NA
j_gene: TRBJ1-2
CDR3aa: CASSHFDIRFGYTF
CDR3nt: TGCGCCAGCAGCCACTTTGATATACGCTTTGGCTACACCTTC

v_gene: TRBV5-1
abundance: NA
d_gene: NA
j_gene: TRBJ2-2
CDR3aa: CASSRTEGAGELFF
CDR3nt: TGCGCCAGCAGCCGGACAGAAGGGGCCGGGGAGCTGTTTTTT

v_gene: TRBV20-1
abundance: few
d_gene: NA
j_gene: TRBJ2-1
CDR3aa: CSARDLHEQFF
CDR3nt: TGCAGTGCTAGAGATCTACATGAGCAGTTCTTC

v_gene: TRBV20-1
abundance: NA
d_gene: NA
j_gene: TRBJ2-1
CDR3aa: CSAPELNEQFF
CDR3nt: TGCAGTGCCCCCGAGCTAAATGAGCAGTTCTTC

v_gene: TRBV24-1
abundance: NA
d_gene: NA
j_gene: TRBJ1-5
CDR3aa: CATSDPRGDSFNQPQHF
CDR3nt: TGTGCCACCAGTGATCCGCGGGGGGATTCCTTCAATCAGCCCCAGCATTTT

v_gene: TRBV2
abundance: NA
d_gene: NA
j_gene: TRBJ1-6
CDR3aa: CASSEPSIYNSPLHF
CDR3nt: TGTGCCAGCAGTGAACCCTCAATCTATAATTCACCCCTCCACTTT

v_gene: TRBV7-3
abundance: NA
d_gene: TRBD2
j_gene: TRBJ2-1
CDR3aa: CASSLERVAGDEQFF
CDR3nt: TGTGCCAGCAGCTTAGAGCGGGTAGCGGGGGATGAGCAGTTCTTC

v_gene: TRBV27
abundance: few
d_gene: TRBD1
j_gene: TRBJ2-7
CDR3aa: CASSFRTGMIEQYF
CDR3nt: TGTGCCAGCAGTTTTAGGACAGGGATGATCGAGCAGTACTTC

v_gene: TRBV20-1
abundance: few
d_gene: NA
j_gene: TRBJ1-1
CDR3aa: CSAREPGALMNTEAFF
CDR3nt: TGCAGTGCTAGAGAACCGGGGGCCCTCATGAACACTGAAGCTTTCTTT

v_gene: TRBV7-2
abundance: few
d_gene: TRBD1
j_gene: TRBJ1-5
CDR3aa: CASHDRGLGQPQHF
CDR3nt: TGTGCCAGCCACGACAGGGGGCTAGGTCAGCCCCAGCATTTT